One T cell receptor (beta chain) is described in this entry. This clonotype was counted a few times. No antigen is known for it. Within one base of it there is no much larger clone, and no base qualities were kept. These data come from a study of T-cell reconstitution after alpha-beta-depleted transplantation in children (dated by TCRdb to the mid-2010s). About the full investigation: Using TCR repertoire profiling, the study quantitatively followed how T-cell immune reconstitution unfolded in children after TCRalphabeta/CD19-depleted allogeneic hematopoietic cell transplantation.

Library method: PCR. This sample was sequenced with an Illumina HiSeq 2500. TCR library preparation used molecular barcoding, with unique molecular identifiers applied to normalize quantification of the TCRbeta repertoire. TCRdb took the public reads, trimmed them with fastp at Q25, ran MiXCR for clone calling and kept in-frame beta chains. All rows with the same CDR3 protein become a single entry with the most common DNA and genes. Here the sample has about 350,000 distinct CDR3 sequences; 13% occur a single time. Jointly, the top ten make up 3.5% to 4.5% of the sample. Inclusive of the bounding cysteine and phenylalanine, the CDR3 is 15 residues long. Only the CDR3 portion is preserved as DNA: 45 bases, with reading frame beginning at the first base. Deletion took 4 bases off V and 0 bases off J, with a span of 10 bases between the germline ends. CDR1 is given as SGHVS and CDR2 as FQNEAQ, both from the germline V gene.

This sequence was found in a human donor who donated a stem cell graft to a child with Fanconi anemia. The chain uses TRBV7-8 and TRBJ1-5, with a weak D call of TRBD1 (6 bases match). The sequences come from PBMCs, collected from the stem cell graft. The CDR3: CASSSQGRSNQPQHF. The nucleotide sequence reads TGTGCCAGCAGCTCCCAGGGGCGTAGCAATCAGCCCCAGCATTTT.